Following are 22 T cell receptor beta chains from one sample sequenced in a study of CD8 T cells in ankylosing spondylitis. Each CDR3 protein is one row after TCRdb ran MiXCR on the 5' RACE reads. There are a few hundred thousand distinct CDR3 sequences in the sample; around 10% occur only once, and roughly 9% lies in the top ten. The specimen sequenced was blood, either unsorted or a sorted T cell fraction (not recorded which). The receptors were gathered from a female donor with ankylosing spondylitis or in good health (not recorded which).

This chain links TRBV6-1 with TRBJ2-4; D remains ambiguous. With 1 base removed from V and 15 bases from J, the gap between germline ends came to 16 bases. This CDR3 has 13 amino acids. The germline V gene has CDR1 MNHNS and CDR2 SASEGT. CDR3 nucleotides: TGTGCCAGCAGTGAAGGTGGACCATCATCCTCGTACTTC. It is translated as CASSEGGPSSSYF.

In its sample, this clonotype was seen many times. At one boundary the junction diverges from the germline segment, which might be a read error. The V and J genes are TRBV5-1 and TRBJ1-3; D remains unclear. In germline, CDR1 is SGHRS, CDR2 YFSETQ. CDR3 length: 15 residues. The CDR3 region has the DNA TGCGCCAGCAACTTGGACGGTCTTCCTGGAAACACCATATATTTT. This encodes CASNLDGLPGNTIYF. Combining the CDR3 with reference TRBV5-1 and TRBJ1-3 gives the whole variable domain KAGVTQTPRYLIKTRGQQVTLSCSPISGHRSVSWYQQTPGQGLQFLFEYFSETQRNKGNFPGRFSGRQFSNSRSEMNVSTLELGDSALYLCASNLDGLPGNTIYFGEGSWLTVV.

The chain uses TRBV6-1 and TRBJ1-5; 7 bases are a match to TRBD1. The CDR3 is 14 residues long. Germline loops: CDR1 MNHNS, CDR2 SASEGT. Germline trimming cut 4 bases from V and 2 bases from J; bases unmatched to any gene: 2. The chain's CDR3 is CASSVTGGNQPQHF. CDR3 in DNA: TGTGCCAGCAGTGTTACAGGGGGCAATCAGCCCCAGCATTTT.

The V and J genes are TRBV15 and TRBJ2-1; no firm D call. CDR1 is LNHNV and CDR2 is YYDKDF in the germline V gene (reference sequence). V lost 2 bases and J 3 bases, leaving 8 bases between the germline ends. The length of the CDR3 is 14 residues. The CDR3 reads CATSRLSDYNEQFF. The CDR3, as DNA: TGTGCCACCAGCAGACTAAGCGACTACAATGAGCAGTTCTTC.

This clonotype was seen at least ten times. J is TRBJ1-1 and V is TRBV5-1; D is perhaps TRBD1 (6 bases). The CDR3 has 15 residues. V was clipped by 0 bases and J by 7 bases, with 16 bases between them. Germline CDR1 SGHRS, CDR2 YFSETQ. The CDR3 coding sequence is TGCGCCAGCAGCTTGGAGCGACAGGCCGTGGATGAAGCTTTCTTT. Residues: CASSLERQAVDEAFF.

This clonotype was detected only a few times. This chain uses TRBV6-2 or TRBV6-3 with TRBJ1-5; perhaps TRBD1 as D (5 bases). Trimming shortened V by 2 bases and J by 3 bases, and 8 bases separated the two germline ends. CDR1 and CDR2 (germline): MNHEY, SVGEGT. The CDR3 totals 14 residues. CDR3 sequence reads: CASSYVTVNQPQHF. In DNA form, the CDR3 reads TGTGCCAGCAGTTACGTGACAGTCAATCAGCCCCAGCATTTT.

This clonotype was picked up many times. The chain is built from TRBV5-1 and TRBJ2-3; perhaps D is TRBD1 or TRBD2 (7 bases each). Per the germline V gene, CDR1 is SGHRS and CDR2 is YFSETQ. Trimming cost V 4 bases and J 3 bases, with 18 bases left between them. CDR3 length equals 16 residues. CDR3 sequence: CASSPNPGGGTDTQYF. DNA for the CDR3: TGCGCCAGCAGCCCGAACCCAGGGGGGGGGACAGATACGCAGTATTTT.

The chain joins TRBV10-3 to TRBJ1-2; 7 bases fit TRBD1. Losses at the gene ends were 11 bases for V and 4 bases for J; bases not matched to a gene: 13. This CDR3 is 14 amino acids long. Germline loops: CDR1 ENHRY, CDR2 SYGVKD. CDR3 in amino acids: CAPKPGQTCYGYTF. The CDR3 DNA sequence: TGTGCCCCTAAGCCGGGACAGACCTGCTATGGCTACACCTTC.

This clonotype was seen ten or more times. The J gene is TRBJ1-2, the V gene TRBV7-2; D perhaps matches TRBD1 (6 bases). CDR1 is SGHTA, CDR2 FQGNSA, per germline. V lost 2 bases, J lost 4 bases, and 14 bases lay in between. The CDR3 is 15 residues long. CDR3 nucleotide sequence: TGTGCCAGCAGCTTACCGACCGGGACAATCTATGGCTACACCTTC. As protein: CASSLPTGTIYGYTF.

This clonotype has more than one count but fewer than ten. This chain uses TRBV12-3 or TRBV12-4 with TRBJ1-1; D uncertain. This CDR3 contains 14 residues. With 3 bases removed from V and 2 bases from J, the gap between germline ends came to 10 bases. This CDR3 reads CASSFQDVNTEAFF. The CDR3 coding sequence is TGTGCCAGCAGTTTTCAAGACGTAAACACTGAAGCTTTCTTT.

This clonotype has a handful of counts. A junction boundary mismatches the germline segment, possibly from a read error. The rearrangement joins TRBV12-3 or TRBV12-4 to TRBJ2-7; the D is unclear. The CDR3 consists of 11 residues. The CDR3 loop reads CASSSLHVQMF. The CDR3 coding sequence is TGTGCCAGCAGTTCCCTCCACGTCCAGATGTTC.

This clonotype was seen many times. The genes are TRBV7-6 and TRBJ2-1; tentatively, D is TRBD2 (5 bases). This CDR3 is 15 amino acids long. V lost 5 bases, J lost 2 bases, and 13 bases lay in between. The germline V gene encodes CDR1 SGHVS and CDR2 FNYEAQ. CDR3 sequence reads: CASSPKRGTYNEQFF. CDR3 nucleotides: TGTGCCAGCAGCCCAAAGCGAGGGACCTACAATGAGCAGTTCTTC.

In its sample, this clonotype was seen many times. The chain has TRBV29-1 and TRBJ2-1; weak D call: TRBD2 (6 bases). Per germline, CDR1 SQVTM and CDR2 ANQGSEA. V lost 3 bases and J lost 8, with 17 bases in between. The CDR3 runs to 14 residues. The CDR3: CSVEGLTLADEQFF. The CDR3 region has the DNA TGCAGCGTTGAGGGACTCACCCTAGCCGATGAGCAGTTCTTC.

To note about this clonotype: A read error is possible here, since a much larger clone lies one base away. The chain joins TRBV11-2 to TRBJ2-1, with TRBD1 matching over 7 bases. Germline loops: CDR1 SGHAT, CDR2 FQNNGV. The CDR3 contains 15 residues. The CDR3 spells CASSLLRGPYNEQLF. Written as DNA, the CDR3 is TGTGCCAGCAGCTTACTTAGGGGGCCCTACAATGAGCAGTTATTC.

DNA for the CDR3: TGTGCCAGCTCACCGGTAACCTCGGCTGGGGCCAACGTCCTGACTTTC. It yields the protein CASSPVTSAGANVLTF. This chain links TRBV18 with TRBJ2-6; the D is unclear. The CDR3 has 16 residues. Germline V gene lookup returns CDR1 KGHSH and CDR2 LQKENI. The V end lost 3 bases, the J end lost 2 bases, and 11 bases lay between the germline ends.

V and J are TRBV11-3 and TRBJ2-1, with D possibly TRBD1 on 5 matching bases. The CDR3 extends over 14 amino acids. V was trimmed by 2 bases and J by 5 bases, leaving 10 bases between them. The germline gives CDR1 SGHNT, CDR2 YENEEA. CDR3 coding DNA: TGTGCCAGCAGCTTATCAGGGATCAACAATGAGCAGTTCTTC. Residues: CASSLSGINNEQFF. The full variable domain, in which reference TRBV11-3 and TRBJ2-1 provide the parts outside the CDR3, is EAGVVQSPRYKIIEKKQPVAFWCNPISGHNTLYWYLQNLGQGPELLIRYENEEAVDDSQLPKDRFSAERLKGVDSTLKIQPAELGDSAVYLCASSLSGINNEQFFGPGTRLTVL.

This sequence joins TRBV5-5 and TRBJ1-2, with unresolved D. CDR3 length: 11 residues. Germline V gene sequence: CDR1 SGHKS, CDR2 YYEKEE (reference sequence). Trimming cost V 0 bases and J 6 bases, with 3 bases left between them. In DNA form, the CDR3 reads TGTGCCAGCAGCTTGGTTGATGGCTACACCTTC. It encodes CASSLVDGYTF. Using reference TRBV5-5 and TRBJ1-2 for the parts outside the CDR3, the full variable domain is DAGVTQSPTHLIKTRGQQVTLRCSPISGHKSVSWYQQVLGQGPQFIFQYYEKEERGRGNFPDRFSARQFPNYSSELNVNALLLGDSALYLCASSLVDGYTFGSGTRLTVV.

This chain links TRBV20-1 with TRBJ2-1; 8 positions agree with TRBD2. CDR1 and CDR2 from the germline V gene are DFQATT and SNEGSKA (reference sequence). The trim removed 6 bases at V and 1 base at J, leaving 2 bases unmatched. The CDR3 has 13 residues. CDR3 protein: CSATGGSYNEQFF. As DNA, the CDR3 is TGCAGTGCGACGGGAGGGTCCTACAATGAGCAGTTCTTC.

There are a few counts of this clonotype. This chain joins TRBV5-5 and TRBJ2-7, with 9 bases lining up with TRBD1. This CDR3 has 16 amino acids. Germline V CDR1 and CDR2: SGHKS, YYEKEE (reference sequence). V shed 2 bases, J shed 3 bases, and the junction held 9 bases outside the gene matches. CDR3 in DNA: TGTGCCAGCAGCTTCGGACAGGGGTCTCCCCTCTACGAGCAGTACTTC. Its protein is CASSFGQGSPLYEQYF.

This clonotype was picked up a small number of times. The chain uses TRBV28 and TRBJ2-1; TRBD1 matches at 9 bases. The CDR3 is made up of 16 amino acids. Unmatched junction bases numbered 12, after V lost 6 bases and J lost 6 bases. CDR1 MDHEN and CDR2 SYDVKM come from the germline V gene. CDR3 amino acids: CASRSGRDRVRNEQFF. DNA for the CDR3: TGTGCCAGCAGAAGCGGCCGGGACAGGGTACGCAATGAGCAGTTCTTC.

There are many counts of this clonotype. The CDR3 DNA reads as TGTGCCAGCAGCTTAGCCCTGTTAACCGACGAGCAGTACTTC. This sequence encodes CASSLALLTDEQYF. This chain connects TRBV7-9 to TRBJ2-7; D not certain. CDR3 size: 14 residues. Germline lookup yields CDR1 SEHNR and CDR2 FQNEAQ (reference sequence). V lost 0 bases and J lost 5, with 11 bases in between.

The chain employs TRBV5-1 and TRBJ2-7, with 14 bases aligning to TRBD2. The CDR3 covers 16 residues. The ends lost 4 bases at V and 6 bases at J; junction bases unmatched: 9. Germline-derived CDR1 and CDR2 are SGHRS and YFSETQ. The CDR3: CASSIGTSGRFGEQYF. The DNA of the CDR3 is TGCGCCAGCAGCATAGGGACTAGCGGGAGATTTGGCGAGCAGTACTTC.